This T cell receptor beta chain was recovered during a study of blood T cell repertoires in COVID-19. The method was immunoSEQ multiplex PCR; TCRdb's version includes in-frame clones alone and lacks a portion of them. This sample carries approximately 210,000 clones, around 81% of them seen once, and the ten largest clones take under 4.5%. The ends lost 4 bases at V and 3 bases at J; junction bases unmatched: 14. The CDR3 runs to 17 residues. In germline, CDR1 is SGHTA, CDR2 FQGNSA. This clonotype was obtained from a man in his thirties or forties with acute COVID-19. The sample comprised PBMCs or T cells enriched from blood (not recorded which). The chain employs TRBV7-2 and TRBJ1-2; 7 bases map to TRBD1. The CDR3 reads CASSSYAYSGQYYGYTF. The CDR3 nucleotides read TGTGCCAGCAGCTCATACGCATACTCGGGACAGTACTATGGCTACACCTTC.